The entry below gives a single TCR beta chain sequence along with its context. Extraction of RNA preceded its reverse transcription into cDNA, which served as the sequencing template. Repertoires were generated with immunoSEQ multiplex PCR, while TCRdb's copy carries only in-frame clones and drops some. Of about 300,000 clones listed, roughly 64% are singletons. Germline CDR1 SGHTA, CDR2 FQGTGA. V lost 5 bases to trimming and J lost 3 bases, with 14 bases between them. This CDR3 has 14 residues. The treatment here: oral pan-JAK inhibitor, 5-10 mg twice daily. The data were taken from a study of CD8+ T cells in alopecia areata.

This chain uses TRBV7-3 with TRBJ2-7, with D tentatively TRBD1 (7 bases). Material: CD4+ T cells sorted from blood, obtained at week 24, from a patient treated with tofacitinib. The clonotype originates from a human donor with alopecia areata. The CDR3 DNA sequence: TGTGCCAGCAGCGCCCAGGGGGGCTACTACGAGCAGTACTTC. As protein: CASSAQGGYYEQYF. Based on the CDR3 plus reference TRBV7-3 and TRBJ2-7, the full variable domain is GAGVSQTPSNKVTEKGKYVELRCDPISGHTALYWYRQSLGQGPEFLIYFQGTGAADDSGLPNDRFFAVRPEGSVSTLKIQRTERGDSAVYLCASSAQGGYYEQYFGPGTRLTVT.